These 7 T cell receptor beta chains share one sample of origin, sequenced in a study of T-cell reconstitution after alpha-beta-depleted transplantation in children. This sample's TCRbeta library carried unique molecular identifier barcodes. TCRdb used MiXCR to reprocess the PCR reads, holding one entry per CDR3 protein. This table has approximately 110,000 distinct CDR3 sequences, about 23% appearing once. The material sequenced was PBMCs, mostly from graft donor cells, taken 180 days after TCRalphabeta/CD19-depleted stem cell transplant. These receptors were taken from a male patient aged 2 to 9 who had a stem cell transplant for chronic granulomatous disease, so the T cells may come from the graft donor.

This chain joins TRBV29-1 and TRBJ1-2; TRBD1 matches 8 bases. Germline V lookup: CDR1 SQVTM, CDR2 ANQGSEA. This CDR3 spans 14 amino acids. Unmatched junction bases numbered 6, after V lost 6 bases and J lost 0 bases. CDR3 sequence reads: CSVLRTGTNYGYTF. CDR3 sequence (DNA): TGCAGCGTCCTCCGGACAGGGACTAACTATGGCTACACCTTC.

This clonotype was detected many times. CDR3 nucleotides: TGCAGCGTTGTTCAACTAGCGGGAGCCACAGATACGCAGTATTTT. Protein: CSVVQLAGATDTQYF. The chain employs TRBV29-1 and TRBJ2-3, with 11 positions matching TRBD2. The CDR3 has 15 amino acids. The germline CDR1 and CDR2 sequences are SQVTM and ANQGSEA. The J segment lost 2 bases and the V segment lost 4 bases, leaving 5 bases of the junction unmatched.

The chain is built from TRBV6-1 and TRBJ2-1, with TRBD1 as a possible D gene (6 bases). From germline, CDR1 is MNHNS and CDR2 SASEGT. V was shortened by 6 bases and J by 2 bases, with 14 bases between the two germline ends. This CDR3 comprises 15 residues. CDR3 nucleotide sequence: TGTGCCAGCAGAACCACAGGGTTAGCCTACAATGAGCAGTTCTTC. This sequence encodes CASRTTGLAYNEQFF.

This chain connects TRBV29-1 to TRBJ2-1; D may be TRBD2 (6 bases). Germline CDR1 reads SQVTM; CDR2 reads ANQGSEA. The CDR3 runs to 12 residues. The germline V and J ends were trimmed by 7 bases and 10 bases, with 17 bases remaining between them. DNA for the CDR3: TGCAGCGATTCCCGGGCGGGATTCGAGCAGTTCTTC. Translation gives CSDSRAGFEQFF.

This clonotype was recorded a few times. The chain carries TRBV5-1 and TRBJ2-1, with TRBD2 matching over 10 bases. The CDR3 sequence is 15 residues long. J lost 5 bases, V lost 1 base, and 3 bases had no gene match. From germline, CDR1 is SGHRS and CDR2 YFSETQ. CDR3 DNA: TGCGCCAGCAGCTTGACTAGCGGGAACCACAATGAGCAGTTCTTC. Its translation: CASSLTSGNHNEQFF. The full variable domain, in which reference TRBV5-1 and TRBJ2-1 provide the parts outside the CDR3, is KAGVTQTPRYLIKTRGQQVTLSCSPISGHRSVSWYQQTPGQGLQFLFEYFSETQRNKGNFPGRFSGRQFSNSRSEMNVSTLELGDSALYLCASSLTSGNHNEQFFGPGTRLTVL.

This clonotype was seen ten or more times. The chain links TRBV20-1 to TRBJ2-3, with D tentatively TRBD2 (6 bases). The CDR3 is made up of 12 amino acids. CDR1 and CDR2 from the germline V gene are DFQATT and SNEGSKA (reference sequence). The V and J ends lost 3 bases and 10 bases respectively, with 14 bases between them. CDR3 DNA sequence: TGCAGTGCTAGTCCCGGGGGTGGGTCGCAGTATTTT. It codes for CSASPGGGSQYF.

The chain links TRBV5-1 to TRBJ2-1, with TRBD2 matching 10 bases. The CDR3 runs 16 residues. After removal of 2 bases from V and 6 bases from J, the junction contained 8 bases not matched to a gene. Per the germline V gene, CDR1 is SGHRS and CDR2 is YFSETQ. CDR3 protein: CASSLSAGGLSNEQFF. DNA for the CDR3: TGCGCCAGCAGCTTATCAGCGGGGGGGCTAAGCAATGAGCAGTTCTTC.